This TCR beta chain was sequenced in a study of blood T cell repertoires in COVID-19. Method: immunoSEQ multiplex PCR; TCRdb's copy keeps in-frame clones and lacks some. Of about 270,000 clones in the sample, approximately 91% are singletons; the top ten hold 2% to 2.5%. From germline, CDR1 is SGDLS and CDR2 YYNGEE. The CDR3 is 15 residues long. V lost 0 bases and J lost 5; bases outside the gene matches: 2. Enrolled through a virtual design, the participants were between roughly 18 and 100 years of age and came from fewer than 30 US areas. V usage is TRBV9 and J usage is TRBJ1-5; 10 nucleotides match TRBD1. The sequencing input was PBMCs or T cells enriched from blood (not recorded which). The source is a woman in her 40s with acute COVID-19. The CDR3 reads CASSVGTGGDQPQHF. Written as DNA, the CDR3 is TGTGCCAGCAGCGTAGGGACAGGGGGAGATCAGCCCCAGCATTTT.